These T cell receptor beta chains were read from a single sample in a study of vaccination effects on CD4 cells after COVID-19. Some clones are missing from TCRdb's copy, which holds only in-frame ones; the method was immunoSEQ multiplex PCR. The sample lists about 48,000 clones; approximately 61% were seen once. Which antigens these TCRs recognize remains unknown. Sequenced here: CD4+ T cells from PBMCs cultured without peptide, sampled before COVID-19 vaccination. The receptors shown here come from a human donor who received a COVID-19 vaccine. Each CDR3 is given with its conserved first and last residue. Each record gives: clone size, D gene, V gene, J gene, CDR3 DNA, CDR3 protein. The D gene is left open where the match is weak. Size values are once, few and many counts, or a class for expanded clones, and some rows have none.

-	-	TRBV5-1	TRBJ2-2	TGCGCCAGCAGCTTGGAACAGGGTAACACCGGGGAGCTGTTTTTT	CASSLEQGNTGELFF
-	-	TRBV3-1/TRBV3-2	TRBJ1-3	TGTGCCAGCAGCCAAGATGAAGGAAACACCATATATTTT	CASSQDEGNTIYF
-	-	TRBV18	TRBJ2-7	TGTGCCAGCTCTCCAAACTACGAGCAGTACTTC	CASSPNYEQYF
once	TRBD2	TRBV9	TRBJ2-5	TGTGCCAGCAGCGTAGAAACCGGGAGGGCCTGGGAGACCCAGTACTTC	CASSVETGRAWETQYF
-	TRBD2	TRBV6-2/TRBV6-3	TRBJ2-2	TGTGCCAGCAGTTACTCGCGGACTAGATTATACACCGGGGAGCTGTTTTTT	CASSYSRTRLYTGELFF
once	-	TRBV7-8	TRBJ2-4	TGTGCCAGCAGCCTCCAGGCGGGCCCGGCCAAAAACATTCAGTACTTC	CASSLQAGPAKNIQYF
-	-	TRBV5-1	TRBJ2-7	TGCGCCAGCAGCTTGGATGGCCCCAGCTCCTACGAGCAGTACTTC	CASSLDGPSSYEQYF
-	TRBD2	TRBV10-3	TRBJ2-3	TGTGCCATCAGTGATCGACTAGCCACAGATACGCAGTATTTT	CAISDRLATDTQYF
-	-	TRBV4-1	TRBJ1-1	TGCGCCAGCAGCCAAGGGGGGACGATTGAAGCTTTCTTT	CASSQGGTIEAFF
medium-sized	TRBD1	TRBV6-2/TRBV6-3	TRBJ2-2	TGTGCCAGCAGCCGGGGACAGGGAAAACCAGGGGAGCTGTTTTTT	CASSRGQGKPGELFF
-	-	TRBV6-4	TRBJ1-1	TGTGCCAGCAGTGCGGGGCCCAAGAACACTGAAGCTTTCTTT	CASSAGPKNTEAFF
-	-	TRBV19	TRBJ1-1	TGTGCCAGTAGTAGTACAGGGAGCACTGAAGCTTTCTTT	CASSSTGSTEAFF
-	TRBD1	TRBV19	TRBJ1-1	TGTGCCAGTAGTATGACAGGGGTGAACACTGAAGCTTTCTTT	CASSMTGVNTEAFF
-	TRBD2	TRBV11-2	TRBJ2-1	TGTGCCAGCAGAAAAGCGGGAGTGGGTAGACCTGAGCAGTTCTTC	CASRKAGVGRPEQFF
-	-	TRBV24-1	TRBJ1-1	TGTGCCACCAGTGAGGGGGGTGAAGCTTTCTTT	CATSEGGEAFF
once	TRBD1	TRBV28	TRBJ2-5	TGTGCCAGCAGTTTTCCCATTTTAGACCTAAAGGGACAGAGAGCCTATACCCAAGAGACCCAGTACTTC	CASSFPILDLKGQRAYTQETQYF
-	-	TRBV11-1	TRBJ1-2	TGTGCCAGCAGCTTGGCCGGCGGTGGCTACACCTTC	CASSLAGGGYTF
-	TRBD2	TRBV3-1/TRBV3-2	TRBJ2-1	TGTGCCAGCAGCCAAGGGCCCTCGGGGGGGGAGCAGTTCTTC	CASSQGPSGGEQFF
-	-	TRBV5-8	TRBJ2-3	TGTGCCAGCTCCTTGACAGGAGTTCGAGATACGCAGTATTTT	CASSLTGVRDTQYF
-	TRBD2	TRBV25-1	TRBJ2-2	TGTGCCAGCCATGGACTAGCGGGGGGCACCGGGGAGCTGTTTTTT	CASHGLAGGTGELFF
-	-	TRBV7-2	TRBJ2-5	TGTGCCAGCAGCTTCGGTAGTTCCCAAGGGACCCAGTACTTC	CASSFGSSQGTQYF
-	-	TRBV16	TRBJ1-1	TGTGCCAGCAGCCAAGCGGGCGGGCGGGGCACTGAAGCTTTCTTT	CASSQAGGRGTEAFF
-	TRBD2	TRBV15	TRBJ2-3	TGTGCCACCAGCGACGGACTAGCGGGGGGCACAGATACGCAGTATTTT	CATSDGLAGGTDTQYF
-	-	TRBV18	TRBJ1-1	TGTGCCAGCTCTTTAGGGGCGGCGGACACTGAAGCTTTCTTT	CASSLGAADTEAFF
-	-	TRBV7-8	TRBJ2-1	TGTGCCAGCAGCTCGTCTAGCTCCTACAATGAGCAGTTCTTC	CASSSSSSYNEQFF
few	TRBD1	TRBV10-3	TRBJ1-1	TGTGCCATCAGTTCAACCGGGACAGGGGGCGCATCTGAAGCTTTCTTT	CAISSTGTGGASEAFF
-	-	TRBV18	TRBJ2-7	TGTGCCAGCTCACCGGGCGGGGCGAGCTCCTACGAGCAGTACTTC	CASSPGGASSYEQYF
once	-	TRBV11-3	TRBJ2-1	TGTGCCAGACCCTCGGGCTGCACCTACAATGAGCAGTTCTTC	CARPSGCTYNEQFF
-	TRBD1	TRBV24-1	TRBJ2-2	TGTGCCACCAGTGATCCGCCCGGGACAGGGTACGCCGGGGAGCTGTTTTTT	CATSDPPGTGYAGELFF
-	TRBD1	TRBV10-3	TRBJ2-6	TGTGCCATCAGTGATTGGGGACAGGGGAGCTTAGCCTCTGGGGCCAACGTCCTGACTTTC	CAISDWGQGSLASGANVLTF
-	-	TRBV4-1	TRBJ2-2	TGCGCCAGCAGCCAGGGAGGCGGCACCGGGGAGCTGTTTTTT	CASSQGGGTGELFF
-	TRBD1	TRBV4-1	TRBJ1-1	TGCGCCAGCAGACACGGACAGGGAGAGGCGAACACTGAAGCTTTCTTT	CASRHGQGEANTEAFF
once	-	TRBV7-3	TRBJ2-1	TGTGCCAGCAGCCTCTCGGGCGGAAACTCCTACAATGAGCAGTTCTTC	CASSLSGGNSYNEQFF
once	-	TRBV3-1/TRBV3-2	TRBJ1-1	TGTGCCAGCAGCCAAGTTGGGGTCGGGGTAGGGAGCACTGAAGCTTTCTTT	CASSQVGVGVGSTEAFF
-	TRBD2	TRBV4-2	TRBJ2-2	TGTGCCAGCAGCCTCCTGACTAGCGGGTCGACCGGGGAGCTGTTTTTT	CASSLLTSGSTGELFF
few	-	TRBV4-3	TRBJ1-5	TGCGCCAGCAGCCCACGGGACGGCCCCAATCAGCCCCAGCATTTT	CASSPRDGPNQPQHF
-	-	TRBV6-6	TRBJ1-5	TGTGCCAGCAGTTACAGTAGGGCCCCCCAGCCCCAGCATTTT	CASSYSRAPQPQHF
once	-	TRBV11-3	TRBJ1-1	TGTGCCAGCAGCTTCCGCCTGAAGGGCGGGGCCCTGAACACTGAAGCTTTCTTT	CASSFRLKGGALNTEAFF
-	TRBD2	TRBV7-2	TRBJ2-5	TGTGCCAGCAGCGGCCTAGCGGCGCCACAAGAGACCCAGTACTTC	CASSGLAAPQETQYF
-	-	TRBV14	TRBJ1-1	TGTGCCAGCAGCCAGAACTCAGGGTTCTTGACTGAAGCTTTCTTT	CASSQNSGFLTEAFF
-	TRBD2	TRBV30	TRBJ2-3	TGTGCCCGGTCCCTAGCGGCGTACACAGATACGCAGTATTTT	CARSLAAYTDTQYF
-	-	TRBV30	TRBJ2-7	TGTGCCTGGAGTGTAACCCTGGGACCCTACGAGCAGTACTTC	CAWSVTLGPYEQYF
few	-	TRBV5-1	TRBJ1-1	TGCGCCAGCAGCTCCGGACCAGGGTCTGAAGCTTTCTTT	CASSSGPGSEAFF
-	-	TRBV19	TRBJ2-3	TGTGCCAGTAGTATAGATCGGGCAGATACGCAGTATTTT	CASSIDRADTQYF